This TCR beta chain was captured by sequencing in a study of vaccination and CD4 T cells after COVID-19. About the study: Between diagnosis and the drawing of post-COVID samples lay a median 101 days (range 35 to 161).

Each CDR3 protein is one row after TCRdb ran MiXCR on the PCR reads. The repertoire includes around 31,000 distinct CDR3 sequences, roughly 50% of them detected once, and 5% to 6% sits in the top ten. Time point of the sample: late sampling 161 to 241 days after vaccination in a few convalescent patients. Dates of positive PCR ran from March to December 2020, before US Alpha, Beta and Delta variants. In regard to this clonotype: Its antigen is unknown.

The CDR3 extends over 15 amino acids. CDR1 is MDHEN and CDR2 is SYDVKM in the germline V gene. V lost 7 bases and J lost 3, with 16 bases in between. General study findings and limits: Rising from roughly 21 to 40, the median of SARS-CoV-2-reactive clonotypes did not change significantly.

The sequence came from a human donor who had recovered from COVID-19. V gene TRBV28 combines with J gene TRBJ2-1, with D possibly called TRBD1 or TRBD2 (5 bases each). Sequencing was performed on CD4+ T cells from blood, taken about 7 months after SARS-CoV-2 vaccination. In nucleotides, the CDR3 is TGTGCCAGCAAGGTCATCGGGACCAGCTACAATGAGCAGTTCTTC. Its protein is CASKVIGTSYNEQFF. The complete variable domain, with remaining parts taken from reference TRBV28 and TRBJ2-1, reads DVKVTQSSRYLVKRTGEKVFLECVQDMDHENMFWYRQDPGLGLRLIYFSYDVKMKEKGDIPEGYSVSREKKERFSLILESASTNQTSMYLCASKVIGTSYNEQFFGPGTRLTVL.